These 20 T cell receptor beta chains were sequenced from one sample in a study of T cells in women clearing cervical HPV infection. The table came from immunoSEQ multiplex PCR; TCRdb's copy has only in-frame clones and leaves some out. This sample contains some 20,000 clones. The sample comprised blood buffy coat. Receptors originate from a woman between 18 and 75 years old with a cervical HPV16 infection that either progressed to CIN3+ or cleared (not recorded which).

The CDR3 spells CASSDPGGGTQYF. The sequenced CDR3 bases are TGCGCCAGCAGTGATCCGGGGGGCGGGACC. The V and J genes are TRBV10-2 and TRBJ2-5, with a weak D call TRBD2 (7 bases). The read is 3 residues too short to cover the CDR3 end, so that end is filled in from the germline J gene. The CDR3 spans 13 residues. Trimming pared 3 bases from V and 7 bases from J, leaving 12 bases between. Germline CDR1 is WSHSY and CDR2 is SAAADI.

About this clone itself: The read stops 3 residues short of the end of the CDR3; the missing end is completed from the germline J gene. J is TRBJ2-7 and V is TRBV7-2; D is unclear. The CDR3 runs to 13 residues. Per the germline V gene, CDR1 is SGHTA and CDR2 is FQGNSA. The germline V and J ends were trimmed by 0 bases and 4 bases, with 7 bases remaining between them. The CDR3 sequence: CASSLAPTYEQYF. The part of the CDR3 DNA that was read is TGTGCCAGCAGCTTAGCGCCGACTTACGAG.

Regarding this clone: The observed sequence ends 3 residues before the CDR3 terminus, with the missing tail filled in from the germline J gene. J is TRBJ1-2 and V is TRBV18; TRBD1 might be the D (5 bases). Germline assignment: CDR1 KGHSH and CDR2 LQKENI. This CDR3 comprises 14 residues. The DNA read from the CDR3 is TGTGCCAGCTCACCAGCGGGGACTTACAATGAC. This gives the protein CASSPAGTYND. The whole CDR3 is CASSPAGTYNDYTF.

CDR3 in amino acids: CASSLEPGAGSPLHF. The covered CDR3 bases are TGTGCCAGCAGCTTAGAGCCAGGGGCAGGTTCACCC. The chain recombines TRBV11-2 with TRBJ1-6; the D gene is possibly TRBD1 (6 bases). The DNA ends 3 residues before the CDR3 does, and the rest of the CDR3 is filled in from the germline J gene. Germline V gene data show CDR1 as SGHAT and CDR2 as FQNNGV. This CDR3 contains 15 residues. V was shortened by 0 bases and J by 9 bases, with 12 bases between the two germline ends. Full variable domain (rest looked up from reference TRBV11-2 and TRBJ1-6): EAGVAQSPRYKIIEKRQSVAFWCNPISGHATLYWYQQILGQGPKLLIQFQNNGVVDDSQLPKDRFSAERLKGVDSTLKIQPAKLEDSAVYLCASSLEPGAGSPLHFGNGTRLTVT.

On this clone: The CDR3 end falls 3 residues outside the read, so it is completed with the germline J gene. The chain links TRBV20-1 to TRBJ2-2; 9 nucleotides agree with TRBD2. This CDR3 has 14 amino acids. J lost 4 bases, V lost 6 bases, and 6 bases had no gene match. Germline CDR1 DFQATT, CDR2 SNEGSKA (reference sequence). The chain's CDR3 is CSAQRGDITGELFF. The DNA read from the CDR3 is TGCAGTGCCCAGCGGGGGGACATCACCGGGGAG.

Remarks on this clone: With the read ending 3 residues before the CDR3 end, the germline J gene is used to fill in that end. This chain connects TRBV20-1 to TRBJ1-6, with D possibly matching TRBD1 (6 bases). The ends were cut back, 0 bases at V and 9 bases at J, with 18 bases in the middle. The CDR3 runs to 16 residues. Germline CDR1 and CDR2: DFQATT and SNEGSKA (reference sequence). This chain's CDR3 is CSARDYRGAESSPLHF. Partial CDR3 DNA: TGCAGTGCTAGAGATTATCGGGGGGCTGAGAGTTCACCC.

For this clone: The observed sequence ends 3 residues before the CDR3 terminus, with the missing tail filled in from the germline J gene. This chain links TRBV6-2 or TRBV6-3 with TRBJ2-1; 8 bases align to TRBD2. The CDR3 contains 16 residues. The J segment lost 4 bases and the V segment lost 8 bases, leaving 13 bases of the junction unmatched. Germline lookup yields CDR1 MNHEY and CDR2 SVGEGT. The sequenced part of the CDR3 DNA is TGTGCCAGCGGCAACCCACTAGCGGACACTTACAATGAG. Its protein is CASGNPLADTYNE. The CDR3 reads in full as CASGNPLADTYNEQFF.

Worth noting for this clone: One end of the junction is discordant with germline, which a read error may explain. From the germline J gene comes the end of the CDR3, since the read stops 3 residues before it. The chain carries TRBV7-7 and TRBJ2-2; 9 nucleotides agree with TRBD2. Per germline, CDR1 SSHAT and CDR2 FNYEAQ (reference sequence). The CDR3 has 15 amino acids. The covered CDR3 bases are TGTGCTAGCAGCTTAGGCGGGGGGGCCGTCGGGGAG. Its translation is CASSLGGGAVGE. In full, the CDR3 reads CASSLGGGAVGELFF.

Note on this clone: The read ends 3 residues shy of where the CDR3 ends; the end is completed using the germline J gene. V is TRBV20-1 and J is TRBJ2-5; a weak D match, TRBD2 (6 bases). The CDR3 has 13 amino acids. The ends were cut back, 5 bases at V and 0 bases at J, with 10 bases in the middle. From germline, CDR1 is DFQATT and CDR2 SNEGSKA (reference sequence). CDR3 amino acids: CSAGTQNQETQYF. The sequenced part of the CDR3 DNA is TGCAGTGCTGGGACTCAGAACCAAGAGACC.

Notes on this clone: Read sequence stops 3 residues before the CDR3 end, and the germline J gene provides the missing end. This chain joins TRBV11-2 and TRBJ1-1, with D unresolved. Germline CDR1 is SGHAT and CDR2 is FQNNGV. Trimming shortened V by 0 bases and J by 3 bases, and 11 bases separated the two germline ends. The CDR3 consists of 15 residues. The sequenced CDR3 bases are TGTGCCAGCAGCTTAGAGGCGGATTGGGACACTGAA. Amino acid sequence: CASSLEADWDTE. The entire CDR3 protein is CASSLEADWDTEAFF.

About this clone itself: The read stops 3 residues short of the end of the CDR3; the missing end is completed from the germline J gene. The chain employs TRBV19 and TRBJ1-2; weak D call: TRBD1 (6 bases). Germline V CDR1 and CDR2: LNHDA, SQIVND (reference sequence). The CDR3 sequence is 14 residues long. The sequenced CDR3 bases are TGTGCCAGTAGGAGCCACGGACAGTACAATGAC. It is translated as CASRSHGQYND. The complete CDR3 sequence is CASRSHGQYNDYTF.

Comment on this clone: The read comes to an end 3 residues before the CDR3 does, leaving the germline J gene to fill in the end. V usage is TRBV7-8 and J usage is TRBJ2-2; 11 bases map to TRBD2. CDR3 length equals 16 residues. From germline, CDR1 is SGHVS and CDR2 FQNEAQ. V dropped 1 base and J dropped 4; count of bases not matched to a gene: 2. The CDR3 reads CASSLVAGGRTGELFF. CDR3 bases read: TGTGCCAGCAGCTTAGTAGCGGGGGGGCGCACCGGGGAG.

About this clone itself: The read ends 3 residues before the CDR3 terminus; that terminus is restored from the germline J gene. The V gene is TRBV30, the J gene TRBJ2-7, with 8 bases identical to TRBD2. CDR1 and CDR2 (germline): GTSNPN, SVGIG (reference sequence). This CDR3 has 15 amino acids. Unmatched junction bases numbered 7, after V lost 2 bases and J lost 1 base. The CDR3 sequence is CAWSISGGHSYEQYF. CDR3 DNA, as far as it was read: TGTGCCTGGAGTATAAGCGGGGGACATTCCTACGAG.

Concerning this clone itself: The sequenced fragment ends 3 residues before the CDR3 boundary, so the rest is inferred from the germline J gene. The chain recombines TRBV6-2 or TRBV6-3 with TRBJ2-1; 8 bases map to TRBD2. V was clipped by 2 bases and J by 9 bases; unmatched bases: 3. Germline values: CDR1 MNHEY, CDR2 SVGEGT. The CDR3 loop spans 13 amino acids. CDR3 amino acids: CASSYRTSSEQFF. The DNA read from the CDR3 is TGTGCCAGCAGTTACCGGACTAGCAGTGAG.

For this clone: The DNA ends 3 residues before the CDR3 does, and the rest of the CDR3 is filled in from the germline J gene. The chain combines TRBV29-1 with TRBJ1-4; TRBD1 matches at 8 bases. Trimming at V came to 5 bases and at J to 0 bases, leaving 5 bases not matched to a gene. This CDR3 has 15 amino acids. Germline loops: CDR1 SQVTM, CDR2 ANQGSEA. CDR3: CSVSGQVSTNEKLFF. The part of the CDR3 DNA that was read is TGCAGCGTTTCGGGACAGGTCTCAACTAATGAAAAA.

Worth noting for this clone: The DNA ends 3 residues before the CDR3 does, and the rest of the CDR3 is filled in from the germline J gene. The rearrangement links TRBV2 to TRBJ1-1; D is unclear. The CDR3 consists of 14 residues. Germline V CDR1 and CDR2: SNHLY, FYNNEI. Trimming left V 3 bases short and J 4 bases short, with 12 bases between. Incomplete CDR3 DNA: TGTGCCAGCAGTGATATTCCGCCCGGCACTGAA. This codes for CASSDIPPGTE. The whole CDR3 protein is CASSDIPPGTEAFF.

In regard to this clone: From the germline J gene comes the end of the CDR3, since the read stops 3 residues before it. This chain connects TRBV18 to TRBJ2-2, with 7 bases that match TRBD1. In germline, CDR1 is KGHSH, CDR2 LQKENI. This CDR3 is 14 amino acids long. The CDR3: CASSSGTVDEKLFF. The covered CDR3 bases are TGTGCCAGCTCTTCCGGGACAGTGGATGAAAAG.

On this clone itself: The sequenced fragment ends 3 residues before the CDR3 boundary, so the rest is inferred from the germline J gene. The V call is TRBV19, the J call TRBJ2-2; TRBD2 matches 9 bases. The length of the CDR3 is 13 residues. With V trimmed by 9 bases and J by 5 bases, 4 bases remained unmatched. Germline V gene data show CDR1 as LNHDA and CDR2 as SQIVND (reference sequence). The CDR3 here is CASWRGGTGELFF. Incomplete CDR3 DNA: TGTGCCAGCTGGCGGGGGGGTACCGGGGAG.

The sequenced CDR3 bases are TGTGCTAGTGGGAACACCTCCGGCGGGAAAAGATACGAG. Protein product: CASGNTSGGKRYE. The entire CDR3 protein reads CASGNTSGGKRYEQYF. The gene calls are TRBV12-5 and TRBJ2-7; D might be TRBD2 (6 bases). Read data end 3 residues before the CDR3 end; the end is taken from the germline J gene. Trimming stripped 6 bases from V and 4 bases from J, with 22 bases between. Per the germline V gene, CDR1 is LGHNT and CDR2 is FRNRAP. The CDR3 extends over 16 amino acids. Using reference TRBV12-5 and TRBJ2-7 for the parts outside the CDR3, the full variable domain is DARVTQTPRHKVTEMGQEVTMRCQPILGHNTVFWYRQTMMQGLELLAYFRNRAPLDDSGMPKDRFSAEMPDATLATLKIQPSEPRDSAVYFCASGNTSGGKRYEQYFGPGTRLTVT.

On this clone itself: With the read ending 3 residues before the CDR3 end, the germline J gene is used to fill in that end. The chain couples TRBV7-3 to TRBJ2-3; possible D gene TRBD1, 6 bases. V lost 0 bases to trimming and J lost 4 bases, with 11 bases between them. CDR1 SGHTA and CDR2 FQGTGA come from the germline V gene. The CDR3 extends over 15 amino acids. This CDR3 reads CASSLTRGGADTQYF. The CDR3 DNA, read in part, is TGTGCCAGCAGCTTAACGAGAGGGGGAGCAGATACG.